The clone carrying this TCR beta chain was counted a single time. The sample is drawn from a study of blood T cell repertoires in COVID-19. Study information: COVID-19 samples collected from the United States, Italy and Spain covered acute and convalescent phases. The cDNA or gDNA used as material had been derived from T cells, B-cell-depleted T cells, or PBMCs.

The CDR3 length is 16 residues. Trimming cost V 2 bases and J 7 bases; bases outside gene matches: 7. CDR1 is KGHDR, CDR2 SFDVKD, per germline. How the authors handled the data: Amplification of reference gene primers provided the estimated nucleated cell counts. Clones were sequenced by immunoSEQ multiplex PCR, and TCRdb holds only the in-frame ones, with some missing. The DNA gave D and trimming, while V, J and clone size come from that table. Of about 250,000 clones in the sample, 82% are singletons; the top ten hold roughly 4.7%. No more than 2 weeks before study entry, exposed participants had met a case of COVID-19.

This receptor was obtained from a man aged 35 to 55 who had been exposed to COVID-19. Sequencing was done on a sample of PBMCs or T cells enriched from blood (not recorded which). The V and J genes are TRBV24-1 and TRBJ2-1; 10 bases agree with TRBD2. The CDR3 nucleotides read TGTGCCACCAGTGATTCAGGGACTAGCGTCGGGAATGAGCAGTTCTTC. It translates to CATSDSGTSVGNEQFF.